Shown below are 9 T cell receptor beta chains from a single sample sequenced in a study of identical twins. A single record per CDR3 protein comes from TCRdb applying MiXCR to the 5' RACE reads. This sample has under 800,000 distinct CDR3 sequences; 21% occur once, and the top ten carry approximately 4.5%. The same specimen was also included in a second study, on T cells expressing NK-cell markers.

Material for sequencing was PBMCs. Every receptor here comes from a woman in her late teens or twenties in good health.

This clonotype appeared once. This rearrangement joins TRBV28 to TRBJ2-1, with TRBD2 as a possible D gene (6 bases). This CDR3 contains 14 residues. V lost 7 bases, J lost 1 base, and 11 bases lay in between. In germline, CDR1 is MDHEN, CDR2 SYDVKM. CDR3 sequence reads: CASTLRGSYNEQFF. DNA for the CDR3: TGTGCCAGCACCTTGCGGGGTTCCTACAATGAGCAGTTCTTC.

This clonotype was counted a few times. This chain joins TRBV29-1 and TRBJ2-1, with D tentatively TRBD1 (5 bases). The CDR3 is made up of 11 amino acids. CDR1 and CDR2 (germline): SQVTM, ANQGSEA. Between the trimmed V and J ends, which lost 4 bases and 12 bases, there was a span of 13 bases. CDR3 DNA: TGCAGCGTTGGGAAGAAGCAGGGGCAGTTCTTC. Its translation: CSVGKKQGQFF.

V and J are TRBV12-5 and TRBJ2-6; D is uncertain. This CDR3 has 15 amino acids. Trimming took off 2 bases at V and 1 base at J, with 6 bases between the two ends. Germline CDR1 reads LGHNT; CDR2 reads FRNRAP. In DNA, the CDR3 is TGTGCTAGTGGTTTGTGGGAATCTGGGGCCAACGTCCTGACTTTC. It is translated as CASGLWESGANVLTF.

The V and J genes are TRBV4-3 and TRBJ2-2; TRBD2 aligns across 10 bases. Germline V CDR1 and CDR2: LGHNA, YSLEER. Trimming took 4 bases from V and 5 from J; bases not matched to a gene: 7. There are 16 residues in the CDR3. The CDR3 DNA reads as TGCGCCAGCAGCCTTGTCCCGGGACTAGCGACCGGGGAGCTGTTTTTT. This codes for CASSLVPGLATGELFF.

This clonotype came up many times. This chain joins TRBV7-9 and TRBJ1-5; no firm D call. The CDR3 covers 14 residues. Trimming took off 1 base at V and 5 bases at J, with 9 bases between the two ends. Germline V gene lookup returns CDR1 SEHNR and CDR2 FQNEAQ (reference sequence). As DNA, the CDR3 is TGTGCCAGCAGCTTAGGAGGCGAACATCAGCCCCAGCATTTT. This translates into CASSLGGEHQPQHF.

For the CDR3, the DNA is TGTGCCAGCACCTCTCTTGGGGGGGCCGGGAGAGGCACTGAAGCTTTCTTT. Translation: CASTSLGGAGRGTEAFF. The chain employs TRBV12-3 or TRBV12-4 and TRBJ1-1; D is perhaps TRBD1 (6 bases). The CDR3 sequence is 17 residues long. V was pared by 7 bases and J by 4 bases, with 25 bases between.

This chain joins TRBV12-3 or TRBV12-4 and TRBJ2-1; D gene unclear. Trimming pared 5 bases from V and 6 bases from J, leaving 17 bases between. This CDR3 comprises 15 residues. CDR3 sequence (DNA): TGTGCCAGCAGTCCTGTGACCCTACCCAGCAATGAGCAGTTCTTC. Translating it yields CASSPVTLPSNEQFF.

This chain uses TRBV5-6 with TRBJ2-5; 7 nucleotides align to TRBD1. J gave up 1 base and V 3 bases, and 9 bases lay outside the gene matches. The CDR3 runs 16 residues. Germline assignment: CDR1 SGHDT and CDR2 YYEEEE. The CDR3: CASSWAWDSTQETQYF. The CDR3 DNA reads TGTGCCAGCAGCTGGGCCTGGGACAGTACCCAAGAGACCCAGTACTTC.

This clonotype has a handful of counts. The chain recombines TRBV6-1 with TRBJ2-1, with a weak D call TRBD2 (6 bases). CDR1 and CDR2 from the germline V gene are MNHNS and SASEGT. This CDR3 is built from 15 residues. V was pared by 6 bases and J by 7 bases, with 19 bases between. CDR3 sequence: CASRDRGDLRNEQFF. The CDR3 DNA sequence: TGTGCCAGCAGGGACCGCGGGGACCTGAGGAATGAGCAGTTCTTC.